The clone carrying this T cell receptor (beta chain) has only one observation. Antigen: not known. This entry belongs to a study of cytomegalovirus exposure and HLA in healthy donors. The CDR3 is 15 residues long. Germline loops: CDR1 SGHDT, CDR2 YYEEEE. Trimming took 4 bases from V and 4 from J; bases not matched to a gene: 11. PCR employed 60 Vbeta and 13 Jbeta primers. Measured with immunoSEQ multiplex PCR; TCRdb has only the in-frame clones, and not every one. This sample carries around 300,000 clones, almost 85% of them seen once, and the ten largest clones take 1.5% to 2.5%. Whole-study findings and limits: Reports state that TCR beta sequences accurately predicted most subjects' HLA-A and HLA-B alleles. Reportedly, diagnosis of cytomegalovirus status by the classifier showed high specificity and sensitivity. Whilst most TCR sequences proved rare, a subset of public TCRs occurred across many donors.

The receptor was isolated from a woman in her thirties or forties in good health and CMV-seropositive. This chain joins TRBV5-6 and TRBJ2-7, with 7 bases that match TRBD2. The sequencing input was PBMCs. CDR3 region: CASSALGGSGYEQYF. The CDR3 DNA follows: TGTGCCAGCAGCGCACTCGGCGGGAGCGGGTACGAGCAGTACTTC.